This T cell receptor (beta chain) was sequenced for a study of Graves' ophthalmopathy and Graves' hyperthyroidism. Study-wide findings and caveats: Detected in blood as well were most expanded thyroid clonotypes with frequency above 0.001.

This clonotype was counted at least ten times. The antigen remains unidentified. Amplification of TCR beta CDR3 regions used RNA transcripts. Amplification began with first-round RT-PCR using HTBI primers, then second-round multiplex PCR was performed. TCRdb re-derived calls from the multiplex PCR reads in MiXCR, one entry per CDR3 protein. The data show over 500,000 distinct CDR3 sequences, about 24% seen once. CDR1 is DFQATT and CDR2 is SNEGSKA in the germline V gene (reference sequence). CDR3 length: 15 residues. J gave up 3 bases and V 2 bases, and 7 bases lay outside the gene matches. Ages of hyperthyroidism patients ran from 18 to 65, and their diagnoses were new, under 2 months' duration.

Sequenced input: peripheral blood. The chain has TRBV20-1 and TRBJ2-5; TRBD2 aligns across 9 bases. This sequence originates from a woman aged 18-29 years with stable Graves' hyperthyroidism. Some clones in this sample may be carry-over from other donors' samples. As DNA, the CDR3 is TGCAGTGCTAGATCCGGCGGGGGGGCCGAAGAGACCCAGTACTTC. This translates into CSARSGGGAEETQYF.